Presented here are 31 T cell receptor beta chains from one specimen sequenced in a study of blood T cell repertoires in COVID-19. Using immunoSEQ multiplex PCR, the repertoire was profiled, and TCRdb retains in-frame clones only, with some absent. The sample includes 70,000 to 90,000 clones, around 79% of them seen just once. Sequencing used peripheral blood. These receptors were collected from a human donor in a cohort sampled during active COVID-19.

As regards this clone: Other DNA sequences in this specimen translate into the identical CDR3. The J gene is TRBJ2-1, the V gene TRBV18; 14 positions match TRBD2. The CDR3 runs 15 residues. Looked up from germline, CDR1 is KGHSH and CDR2 is LQKENI. With V trimmed by 6 bases and J by 9 bases, 7 bases remained unmatched. In DNA, the CDR3 is TGTGCCAGCTCCCCGACTAGCGGGAGGGTCGGTGAGCAGTTCTTC. This codes for CASSPTSGRVGEQFF. Combining the CDR3 with reference TRBV18 and TRBJ2-1 gives the whole variable domain NAGVMQNPRHLVRRRGQEARLRCSPMKGHSHVYWYRQLPEEGLKFMVYLQKENIIDESGMPKERFSAEFPKEGPSILRIQQVVRGDSAAYFCASSPTSGRVGEQFFGPGTRLTVL.

The V and J genes are TRBV19 and TRBJ1-1; no firm D call. Looked up from germline, CDR1 is LNHDA and CDR2 is SQIVND (reference sequence). The ends were cut back, 5 bases at V and 5 bases at J, with 12 bases in the middle. The length of the CDR3 is 13 residues. The CDR3 region is CASSSAVGTEAFF. CDR3 nucleotide sequence: TGTGCCAGTAGTTCGGCAGTCGGGACTGAAGCTTTCTTT.

The gene calls are TRBV19 and TRBJ1-2, with 8 bases aligning to TRBD1. V shed 5 bases, J shed 2 bases, and the junction held 7 bases outside the gene matches. The CDR3 has 15 residues. Germline loops: CDR1 LNHDA, CDR2 SQIVND (reference sequence). In DNA form, the CDR3 reads TGTGCCAGTAGTCTCCGAGGACAGGGCAACTATGGCTACACCTTC. It specifies CASSLRGQGNYGYTF.

The chain couples TRBV5-4 to TRBJ1-2; D possibly corresponds to TRBD1 (6 bases). This CDR3 region has 15 residues. V lost 2 bases and J 0 bases, leaving 11 bases between the germline ends. Germline V lookup: CDR1 SGHNT, CDR2 YYREEE (reference sequence). As DNA, the CDR3 is TGTGCCAGCAGCTTATCAGGGGCAGCTAACTATGGCTACACCTTC. Protein product: CASSLSGAANYGYTF.

This chain uses TRBV5-1 with TRBJ2-1; 12 bases match TRBD2. The CDR3 length is 15 residues. CDR1 and CDR2 from the germline V gene are SGHRS and YFSETQ. Trimming took 1 base from V and 9 from J; bases not matched to a gene: 5. The CDR3 DNA reads TGCGCCAGCAGCTTGTCACTAGCGGGAGGCGGTGAGCAGTTCTTC. Protein product: CASSLSLAGGGEQFF.

This chain connects TRBV6-5 to TRBJ2-5, with a weak D call TRBD1 (6 bases). Trimming cost V 5 bases and J 7 bases, with 17 bases left between them. Germline V gene sequence: CDR1 MNHEY, CDR2 SVGAGI. The CDR3 sequence is 14 residues long. The CDR3 loop is CASSQQGSSGTQYF. DNA for the CDR3: TGTGCCAGCAGTCAACAGGGTTCAAGTGGGACCCAGTACTTC.

In its sample, this clone was seen once. This rearrangement joins TRBV19 to TRBJ2-3; 7 nucleotides agree with TRBD2. From germline, CDR1 is LNHDA and CDR2 SQIVND (reference sequence). The CDR3 is made up of 13 amino acids. The V and J ends lost 5 bases and 3 bases, in that order; junction bases with no gene match: 2. CDR3 residues: CASSGGSTDTQYF. The CDR3 DNA reads TGTGCCAGTAGTGGCGGGAGTACAGATACGCAGTATTTT.

V usage is TRBV6-5 and J usage is TRBJ2-7; TRBD2 might be the D (6 bases). Germline assignment: CDR1 MNHEY and CDR2 SVGAGI. CDR3 length equals 14 residues. Trimming removed 9 bases at V and 2 bases at J, with 17 bases between. The CDR3 DNA follows: TGTGCCAGTGGGCGGGATGTGACCGCCTACGAGCAGTACTTC. This gives the protein CASGRDVTAYEQYF.

This clone was counted only a few times. The chain joins TRBV19 to TRBJ2-7, with D perhaps matching TRBD1 (6 bases). The V and J ends lost 5 bases and 3 bases respectively, with 11 bases between them. Germline V CDR1 and CDR2: LNHDA, SQIVND (reference sequence). The CDR3 totals 13 residues. The CDR3 sequence is CASSAQQGYEQYF. As DNA, the CDR3 is TGTGCCAGTAGTGCCCAACAGGGCTACGAGCAGTACTTC.

The V gene is TRBV5-4, the J gene TRBJ2-5, with TRBD2 matching 15 bases. The CDR3 sequence is 16 residues long. The germline CDR1 and CDR2 sequences are SGHNT and YYREEE (reference sequence). The V segment lost 4 bases and the J segment 5 bases; nucleotides outside the gene matches: 6. The CDR3 DNA follows: TGTGCCAGCAGCCCGGGACTAGCGGGAGGATCGGAGACCCAGTACTTC. Protein sequence: CASSPGLAGGSETQYF.

The V gene is TRBV28, the J gene TRBJ1-1; TRBD1 is a possible D gene (6 bases). The V end lost 3 bases, the J end lost 4 bases, and 12 bases lay between the germline ends. CDR1 MDHEN and CDR2 SYDVKM come from the germline V gene. The CDR3 loop spans 14 amino acids. The CDR3 spells CASSFGGLVTEAFF. In nucleotides, the CDR3 is TGTGCCAGCAGTTTCGGGGGGCTGGTCACTGAAGCTTTCTTT.

The chain combines TRBV5-1 with TRBJ2-1; TRBD2 is a possible D gene (6 bases). The CDR3 runs to 14 residues. Per the germline V gene, CDR1 is SGHRS and CDR2 is YFSETQ. The V and J ends lost 4 bases and 9 bases respectively, with 17 bases between them. This CDR3 reads CASSPEGGDTEQFF. The CDR3 DNA follows: TGCGCCAGCAGCCCGGAAGGAGGGGATACTGAGCAGTTCTTC.

The chain has TRBV7-2 and TRBJ1-2; no clear D. The CDR3 length is 13 residues. The V gene lost 3 bases and the J gene lost 4 bases, with 9 bases spanning the gap. CDR1 and CDR2 (germline): SGHTA, FQGNSA. The CDR3 DNA follows: TGTGCCAGCAGCTTCGGGTCTGGCTATGGCTACACCTTC. Its protein is CASSFGSGYGYTF.

The V gene is TRBV5-6, the J gene TRBJ2-4; 10 positions agree with TRBD2. The CDR3 has 15 residues. The germline CDR1 and CDR2 sequences are SGHDT and YYEEEE. Trimming at V came to 4 bases and at J to 6 bases, leaving 7 bases not matched to a gene. CDR3 region: CASSPSGRGPNIQYF. The CDR3 nucleotides are TGTGCCAGCAGCCCCAGCGGGAGGGGACCAAACATTCAGTACTTC. The variable domain in full, completed from reference TRBV5-6 and TRBJ2-4, reads DAGVTQSPTHLIKTRGQQVTLRCSPKSGHDTVSWYQQALGQGPQFIFQYYEEEERQRGNFPDRFSGHQFPNYSSELNVNALLLGDSALYLCASSPSGRGPNIQYFGAGTRLSVL.

V and J are TRBV11-2 and TRBJ2-5; 8 bases fit TRBD2. Germline V lookup: CDR1 SGHAT, CDR2 FQNNGV. V was clipped by 3 bases and J by 3 bases; unmatched bases: 12. This CDR3 is built from 17 residues. Written as DNA, the CDR3 is TGTGCCAGCAGCTTTTTGCCCAGCGGGAGAAGCAAAGAGACCCAGTACTTC. Its translation: CASSFLPSGRSKETQYF. The full variable domain, rest sourced from reference TRBV11-2 and TRBJ2-5, is EAGVAQSPRYKIIEKRQSVAFWCNPISGHATLYWYQQILGQGPKLLIQFQNNGVVDDSQLPKDRFSAERLKGVDSTLKIQPAKLEDSAVYLCASSFLPSGRSKETQYFGPGTRLLVL.

V gene TRBV5-5 combines with J gene TRBJ2-5, with D unclear. The CDR3 is 12 amino acids. CDR1 is SGHKS and CDR2 is YYEKEE in the germline V gene (reference sequence). V dropped 4 bases and J dropped 1 base, with 5 bases sitting between them. For the CDR3, the DNA is TGTGCCAGCAGCCCCCTCCAAGAGACCCAGTACTTC. Translation gives CASSPLQETQYF.

The CDR3 DNA reads TGTGCCAGTAAAACCACCAGGGGTTACTATGGCTACACCTTC. It specifies CASKTTRGYYGYTF. V and J are TRBV19 and TRBJ1-2, with D possibly being TRBD1 (6 bases). The ends were cut back, 7 bases at V and 3 bases at J, with 15 bases in the middle. The germline V gene has CDR1 LNHDA and CDR2 SQIVND (reference sequence). The CDR3 is 14 residues long.

A few counts support this clone. In DNA, the CDR3 is TGTGCCAGTAGTATTTCAGCGGGAGGGGTCTATGAGCAGTTCTTC. This translates into CASSISAGGVYEQFF. This chain joins TRBV19 and TRBJ2-1; 10 bases are a match to TRBD2. The trim removed 3 bases at V and 8 bases at J, leaving 7 bases unmatched. Germline V gene data show CDR1 as LNHDA and CDR2 as SQIVND (reference sequence). The CDR3 is 15 amino acids.

This clone was counted only a few times. For the CDR3, the DNA is TGTGCCAGCAGTCCCCCGACTGTCAGGACCCAGTACTTC. It translates to CASSPPTVRTQYF. The gene calls are TRBV6-2 or TRBV6-3 and TRBJ2-5; D is undetermined. The CDR3 covers 13 residues. Germline loops: CDR1 MNHEY, CDR2 SVGEGT. V gave up 5 bases and J gave up 7 bases, with 14 bases separating them.

The chain uses TRBV11-3 and TRBJ2-5; TRBD2 aligns across 14 bases. Germline CDR1 reads SGHNT; CDR2 reads YENEEA. The CDR3 has 17 amino acids. With 5 bases clipped from V and 5 bases from J, the junction kept 10 bases outside the gene matches. CDR3 loop: CASSRGLAGVGDETQYF. CDR3 sequence (DNA): TGTGCCAGCAGCCGGGGACTAGCGGGAGTTGGTGACGAGACCCAGTACTTC.

The chain is built from TRBV4-2 and TRBJ2-7; TRBD1 matches at 11 bases. CDR1 and CDR2 (germline): LGHNA, YNFKEQ. Trimming cost V 2 bases and J 9 bases; bases outside gene matches: 12. The CDR3 spans 16 residues. DNA for the CDR3: TGTGCCAGCAGCCAAAAGCAGGACAGGGGGCGATCAGGGCAGTACTTC. The encoded protein is CASSQKQDRGRSGQYF.

The V call is TRBV5-4, the J call TRBJ1-3; D remains ambiguous. This CDR3 spans 15 amino acids. The germline V gene has CDR1 SGHNT and CDR2 YYREEE (reference sequence). V lost 0 bases, J lost 2 bases, and 9 bases lay in between. DNA for the CDR3: TGTGCCAGCAGCTTGGGTCGGGGTACTGGAAACACCATATATTTT. Residues: CASSLGRGTGNTIYF.

This rearrangement joins TRBV3-1 (or the pseudogene TRBV3-2) to TRBJ2-7, with TRBD2 matching over 13 bases. The CDR3 length is 15 residues. Germline CDR1 reads LGHDT; CDR2 reads YNNKEL (reference sequence). V shed 5 bases and J 4 bases; nucleotides not matched to a gene: 5. CDR3 amino acids: CASSSPTSGRYEQYF. DNA of the CDR3: TGTGCCAGCAGCTCTCCGACTAGCGGGAGGTACGAGCAGTACTTC.

This clone was detected only a few times. The chain uses TRBV11-2 and TRBJ2-7, with TRBD2 matching over 11 bases. The CDR3 has 15 residues. CDR1 and CDR2 from the germline V gene are SGHAT and FQNNGV. The V gene end was trimmed by 1 base and the J gene end by 7 bases; junction bases not matched to a gene: 6. The CDR3 region has the DNA TGTGCCAGCAGCTTAGGAGTAGCGGGAGGGGAGGAGCAGTACTTC. Amino acids: CASSLGVAGGEEQYF.

This clone was counted between two and nine times. V is TRBV11-2 and J is TRBJ2-5, with D possibly TRBD1 on 5 matching bases. CDR1 is SGHAT, CDR2 FQNNGV, per germline. CDR3 length: 16 amino acids. The V and J ends lost 6 bases and 6 bases respectively, with 23 bases between them. In DNA, the CDR3 is TGTGCCAGCAGTCGCGCTAGAGATGCAGGGCCGAAGACCCAGTACTTC. This translates into CASSRARDAGPKTQYF.

V usage is TRBV2 and J usage is TRBJ1-2; possibly TRBD1 for D (6 bases). V shed 6 bases and J shed 8 bases, with 13 bases lying between them. The CDR3 contains 12 residues. From germline, CDR1 is SNHLY and CDR2 FYNNEI. CDR3 residues: CASSGQTAGYTF. The CDR3 DNA is TGTGCCAGCAGCGGACAGACAGCGGGCTACACCTTC. Full variable domain (missing parts from reference TRBV2 and TRBJ1-2): EPEVTQTPSHQVTQMGQEVILRCVPISNHLYFYWYRQILGQKVEFLVSFYNNEISEKSEIFDDQFSVERPDGSNFTLKIRSTKLEDSAMYFCASSGQTAGYTFGSGTRLTVV.

The rearrangement joins TRBV18 to TRBJ2-7; perhaps TRBD2 as D (5 bases). Per germline, CDR1 KGHSH and CDR2 LQKENI. This CDR3 is 12 amino acids long. V shed 3 bases and J shed 5 bases, with 8 bases lying between them. CDR3 coding DNA: TGTGCCAGCTCACCGGACGGGAACGAGCAGTACTTC. Its translation: CASSPDGNEQYF.

This clone was seen a single time. The chain is built from TRBV6-5 and TRBJ2-1, with TRBD1 identical over 9 bases. Germline CDR1 reads MNHEY; CDR2 reads SVGAGI. Trimming took 5 bases from V and 8 from J; bases not matched to a gene: 10. The CDR3 is made up of 15 amino acids. In DNA, the CDR3 is TGTGCCAGCAGTCAACCCGGGACAGGGACTTATGAGCAGTTCTTC. This codes for CASSQPGTGTYEQFF.

V is TRBV5-1 and J is TRBJ2-1; TRBD1 is a possible D gene (7 bases). The CDR3 covers 14 residues. From germline, CDR1 is SGHRS and CDR2 YFSETQ. V lost 1 base to trimming and J lost 7 bases, with 12 bases between them. In nucleotides, the CDR3 is TGCGCCAGCAGCTTGAATGCAGGGGGGAATGAGCAGTTCTTC. Translation gives CASSLNAGGNEQFF.

J is TRBJ2-6 and V is TRBV4-2; 10 nucleotides align to TRBD1. CDR1 and CDR2 (germline): LGHNA, YNFKEQ. With 5 bases clipped from V and 0 bases from J, the junction kept 10 bases outside the gene matches. This CDR3 contains 19 residues. The CDR3 DNA is TGTGCCAGCAGCTACTACACCGGGACAGGGGACTCTGGGGCCAACGTCCTGACTTTC. Its protein product is CASSYYTGTGDSGANVLTF.

The chain links TRBV3-1 (or the pseudogene TRBV3-2) to TRBJ2-7, with TRBD2 identical over 7 bases. J lost 0 bases, V lost 2 bases, and 4 bases had no gene match. Germline CDR1 is LGHDT and CDR2 is YNNKEL (reference sequence). This CDR3 spans 15 amino acids. CDR3 bases: TGTGCCAGCAGCCAAACGCGGGAGACCTCCTACGAGCAGTACTTC. This encodes CASSQTRETSYEQYF.